These 24 T cell receptor beta chains share one sample of origin, sequenced in a study of shared clonotypes between healthy human individuals. TCRdb's table, derived via immunoSEQ multiplex PCR, lists solely in-frame clones and lacks some. The sample includes about 680,000 clones, about 91% seen only once; the top ten take 24%. Naive CD8 cells lacked CD45RO and underwent positive selection for CCR7, leaving out terminally differentiated effector memory CD45RA+ cells. The sequenced sample was naive CD8+ T cells sorted from blood. The receptors were sampled from a man aged 25 to 40 in good health.

The V call is TRBV11-3, the J call TRBJ2-3; D is possibly TRBD1 or TRBD2 (7 bases each). Germline loops: CDR1 SGHNT, CDR2 YENEEA. This CDR3 region has 14 residues. V was trimmed by 7 bases and J by 4 bases, leaving 15 bases between them. CDR3 coding DNA: TGTGCCAGCATGGAGCGGGACAGAGCAGATACGCAGTATTTT. Translation: CASMERDRADTQYF.

V usage is TRBV4-3 and J usage is TRBJ1-4, with a possible D match to TRBD1 (6 bases). The CDR3 has 16 amino acids. V was pared by 4 bases and J by 12 bases, with 24 bases between. Germline CDR1 LGHNA, CDR2 YSLEER. Here the CDR3 DNA reads TGCGCCAGCAGCCTAAAGGGGGGAGGTGTAATGAATGAACTGTTTTTT. It is translated as CASSLKGGGVMNELFF.

The chain joins TRBV4-1 to TRBJ1-6, with D unresolved. Germline V CDR1 and CDR2: MGHRA, YSYEKL. V gave up 2 bases and J gave up 9 bases, with 8 bases separating them. The CDR3 length is 13 residues. The CDR3 loop reads CASSQSVGSPLHF. CDR3 bases: TGCGCCAGCAGCCAATCCGTTGGTTCACCCCTCCACTTT.

The chain combines TRBV10-2 with TRBJ2-7; TRBD2 matches 8 bases. Unmatched junction bases numbered 8, after V lost 6 bases and J lost 1 base. The CDR3 length is 15 residues. From germline, CDR1 is WSHSY and CDR2 SAAADI. CDR3 nucleotide sequence: TGCGCCAGCAGAAAACTAGCGGTACAATCCTACGAGCAGTACTTC. Translated, it gives CASRKLAVQSYEQYF.

This clone was recorded at least ten times. The chain links TRBV28 to TRBJ1-5, with 7 positions matching TRBD1. Germline loops: CDR1 MDHEN, CDR2 SYDVKM. Unmatched junction bases numbered 12, after V lost 7 bases and J lost 3 bases. The CDR3 loop spans 16 amino acids. CDR3 loop: CASIFINRGANQPQHF. The CDR3 nucleotides are TGTGCCAGCATCTTCATAAACAGGGGAGCCAATCAGCCCCAGCATTTT. The full variable domain, rest sourced from reference TRBV28 and TRBJ1-5, is DVKVTQSSRYLVKRTGEKVFLECVQDMDHENMFWYRQDPGLGLRLIYFSYDVKMKEKGDIPEGYSVSREKKERFSLILESASTNQTSMYLCASIFINRGANQPQHFGDGTRLSIL.

This clone was counted a few times. This chain uses TRBV28 with TRBJ2-1; 13 nucleotides align to TRBD2. Trimming cost V 6 bases and J 9 bases; bases outside gene matches: 5. This CDR3 spans 14 amino acids. Germline CDR1 MDHEN, CDR2 SYDVKM. The CDR3: CASRRTSGSGEQFF. The CDR3, as DNA: TGTGCCAGCAGACGGACTAGCGGGAGCGGTGAGCAGTTCTTC.

The chain carries TRBV7-8 and TRBJ2-3, with 7 nucleotides matching TRBD1. The ends lost 4 bases at V and 4 bases at J; junction bases unmatched: 14. The V gene's germline CDR1 is SGHVS and CDR2 FQNEAQ. The CDR3 is 17 amino acids. CDR3 in DNA: TGTGCCAGCAGCTGGGGTCTCTTGGACAGGACCCCAGATACGCAGTATTTT. Residues: CASSWGLLDRTPDTQYF. Full variable domain (missing parts from reference TRBV7-8 and TRBJ2-3): GAGVSQSPRYKVAKRGQDVALRCDPISGHVSLFWYQQALGQGPEFLTYFQNEAQLDKSGLPSDRFFAERPEGSVSTLKIQRTQQEDSAVYLCASSWGLLDRTPDTQYFGPGTRLTVL.

The V call is TRBV14, the J call TRBJ1-2, with a possible D match to TRBD1 (6 bases). The germline V gene encodes CDR1 SGHDN and CDR2 FVKESK. The CDR3 sequence is 18 residues long. V was clipped by 0 bases and J by 5 bases, with 22 bases between them. This CDR3 is CASSQEPRGLDRIYGYTF. CDR3 sequence (DNA): TGTGCCAGCAGCCAAGAACCTCGGGGGCTCGACAGGATATATGGCTACACCTTC.

The chain links TRBV7-6 to TRBJ2-5; 13 bases align to TRBD2. V dropped 5 bases and J dropped 5; count of bases not matched to a gene: 8. Germline loops: CDR1 SGHVS, CDR2 FNYEAQ. The CDR3 has 16 residues. CDR3 coding DNA: TGTGCCAGCAGCCGCCGACTAGCGGGAGGCGGTGAGACCCAGTACTTC. Translating it yields CASSRRLAGGGETQYF.

The V call is TRBV4-3, the J call TRBJ2-1; 13 bases are a match to TRBD2. Germline V lookup: CDR1 LGHNA, CDR2 YSLEER. Trimming removed 3 bases from V and 8 bases from J; junction bases left unmatched: 22. The CDR3 spans 21 residues. The chain's CDR3 is CASSHPRFRETSGRAGDEQFF. The CDR3 coding sequence is TGCGCCAGCAGCCACCCAAGGTTCCGGGAAACTAGCGGGAGGGCCGGCGATGAGCAGTTCTTC.

In the case of this clone: The same CDR3 can be traced to other DNA sequences in this sample. The chain employs TRBV27 and TRBJ2-2; D unresolved. This CDR3 is 12 amino acids long. Germline lookup yields CDR1 MNHEY and CDR2 SMNVEV (reference sequence). Trimming removed 4 bases from V and 4 bases from J, with 4 bases in between. CDR3 amino acids: CASSSLTGELFF. CDR3 sequence (DNA): TGTGCCAGCAGTTCTCTCACCGGGGAGCTGTTTTTT.

This chain links TRBV14 with TRBJ2-7, with unresolved D. This CDR3 spans 15 amino acids. V was pared by 6 bases and J by 0 bases, with 15 bases between. Per the germline V gene, CDR1 is SGHDN and CDR2 is FVKESK. The chain's CDR3 is CASSHSIGFSYEQYF. The CDR3 bases are TGTGCCAGCAGTCACTCGATCGGGTTCTCCTACGAGCAGTACTTC.

CDR3 amino acids: CASSFREEETQYF. As DNA, the CDR3 is TGTGCCAGCAGTTTTCGTGAGGAAGAGACCCAGTACTTC. The J gene is TRBJ2-5, the V gene TRBV27; unclear D gene. CDR3 length: 13 amino acids. Germline V gene lookup returns CDR1 MNHEY and CDR2 SMNVEV (reference sequence). V lost 3 bases and J lost 3, with 8 bases in between.

This rearrangement joins TRBV2 to TRBJ2-7, with D maybe TRBD2 (6 bases). CDR1 and CDR2 from the germline V gene are SNHLY and FYNNEI. This CDR3 is 15 amino acids long. V lost 3 bases to trimming and J lost 7 bases, with 19 bases between them. The DNA for the CDR3 is TGTGCCAGCAGTGATAGGGGCGGGAAGCTGGGAGAGCAGTACTTC. This gives the protein CASSDRGGKLGEQYF.

This chain links TRBV28 with TRBJ1-1; 7 bases map to TRBD1. Looked up from germline, CDR1 is MDHEN and CDR2 is SYDVKM. The CDR3 covers 18 residues. The ends lost 3 bases at V and 0 bases at J; junction bases unmatched: 13. The CDR3 reads CASSFDRVRRTMNTEAFF. The CDR3 DNA reads TGTGCCAGCAGTTTTGACAGGGTAAGGCGCACCATGAACACTGAAGCTTTCTTT.

The V gene is TRBV28, the J gene TRBJ2-7, with unresolved D. The CDR3 has 14 amino acids. Germline V gene data show CDR1 as MDHEN and CDR2 as SYDVKM. V was pared by 2 bases and J by 0 bases, with 8 bases between. The DNA of the CDR3 is TGTGCCAGCAGTTTACGAACACGCTCCTACGAGCAGTACTTC. Translating it yields CASSLRTRSYEQYF.

V usage is TRBV6-6 and J usage is TRBJ2-3; 7 bases match TRBD1. This CDR3 region has 15 residues. The V segment lost 9 bases and the J segment 0 bases; nucleotides outside the gene matches: 9. Germline-derived CDR1 and CDR2 are MNHNY and SVGAGI (reference sequence). The CDR3 DNA sequence: TGTGCCAGTACGTCGGACAGGACTAGCACAGATACGCAGTATTTT. Encoded protein: CASTSDRTSTDTQYF.

The V call is TRBV7-8, the J call TRBJ1-1, with D unclear. The length of the CDR3 is 15 residues. Looked up from germline, CDR1 is SGHVS and CDR2 is FQNEAQ. V gave up 1 base and J gave up 4 bases, with 13 bases separating them. This chain's CDR3 is CASSLGSEGPTEAFF. The CDR3 region has the DNA TGTGCCAGCAGCTTAGGATCAGAAGGGCCCACTGAAGCTTTCTTT. Full variable domain (remainder filled in from reference TRBV7-8 and TRBJ1-1): GAGVSQSPRYKVAKRGQDVALRCDPISGHVSLFWYQQALGQGPEFLTYFQNEAQLDKSGLPSDRFFAERPEGSVSTLKIQRTQQEDSAVYLCASSLGSEGPTEAFFGQGTRLTVV.

The rearrangement links TRBV27 to TRBJ2-1, with 7 bases fitting TRBD2. The trim removed 3 bases at V and 6 bases at J, leaving 8 bases unmatched. The CDR3 consists of 15 residues. CDR1 and CDR2 (germline): MNHEY, SMNVEV (reference sequence). CDR3 DNA: TGTGCCAGCAGTTTGAGTAGCGGGTTAGGCAATGAGCAGTTCTTC. Translation gives CASSLSSGLGNEQFF.

The rearrangement uses TRBV27 and TRBJ2-7, with TRBD2 identical over 13 bases. This CDR3 spans 19 amino acids. CDR1 and CDR2 (germline): MNHEY, SMNVEV (reference sequence). After removal of 4 bases from V and 2 bases from J, the junction contained 14 bases not matched to a gene. The CDR3: CASSSILELAGGRAYEQYF. The CDR3 DNA is TGTGCCAGCAGTTCTATCCTGGAACTAGCGGGAGGGAGAGCCTACGAGCAGTACTTC.

The chain links TRBV7-9 to TRBJ2-3, with 14 bases matching TRBD2. This CDR3 spans 18 amino acids. The germline V gene has CDR1 SEHNR and CDR2 FQNEAQ (reference sequence). Trimming cost V 5 bases and J 3 bases; bases outside gene matches: 10. The chain's CDR3 is CASSGGTSGSLVTDTQYF. The CDR3 DNA reads TGTGCCAGCAGCGGCGGGACTAGCGGGAGTTTGGTGACAGATACGCAGTATTTT.

This clone has a handful of counts. V usage is TRBV29-1 and J usage is TRBJ1-1; D ambiguous. CDR1 and CDR2 from the germline V gene are SQVTM and ANQGSEA. The CDR3 is 12 amino acids. Trimming removed 0 bases at V and 10 bases at J, with 12 bases between. The CDR3: CSVEDLTAPAFF. The CDR3 DNA follows: TGCAGCGTTGAAGATCTTACGGCCCCAGCTTTCTTT.

This rearrangement joins TRBV15 to TRBJ1-3; no clear D. The V end was cut by 4 bases, the J end by 3 bases, with 7 bases between. Germline V gene sequence: CDR1 LNHNV, CDR2 YYDKDF (reference sequence). The CDR3 is made up of 13 amino acids. The CDR3 sequence is CATSTRRGNTIYF. Here the CDR3 DNA reads TGTGCCACCAGCACGCGACGTGGAAACACCATATATTTT.

This chain connects TRBV4-1 to TRBJ1-4; 7 nucleotides agree with TRBD1. With V trimmed by 2 bases and J by 4 bases, 7 bases remained unmatched. The CDR3 length is 16 residues. Germline V gives CDR1 MGHRA, CDR2 YSYEKL. The CDR3 here is CASSQQTGLSNEKLFF. CDR3 nucleotide sequence: TGCGCCAGCAGCCAACAGACAGGGTTGAGTAATGAAAAACTGTTTTTT.